This note documents a single T cell receptor beta chain sequence. No cognate antigen has been identified for it. No per-base quality is available; no much larger clone lies one base away. The data derive from a study of blood T cell repertoires in COVID-19 (dated by TCRdb to 2018 to 2020). Some background on the complete study: Samples covering the acute and convalescent phases of COVID-19 were provided by collaborators in the United States, Italy and Spain. The sample metadata nearly always contained a de-identified subject ID, COVID-19 status, age in years and sex. The material from the prospective study consisted of cDNA or gDNA derived from T cells, B-cell-depleted T cells, or PBMCs. The dataset comprised deeply sampled blood TCRbeta repertoires from subjects exposed to, actively infected with, or recovered from COVID-19. The samples were drawn from the first 160 participants of the ongoing ImmuneRACE study and from 1,254 subjects provided by 6 global collaborators. A freely available public database, intended as a resource for researchers studying the immune response to SARS-CoV-2, is where the repertoires were released. HLA class I and class II types, where available, came from metadata supplied by the sample provider rather than from assay-based typing. Points the paper makes about the study in general: The amount of clinical and demographic metadata varied by source and participant and was provided uncurated.

Collaborating institutions collected whole blood in K2EDTA tubes following their own protocols. Collaborator samples were shipped for TCRbeta analysis as frozen whole blood, isolated PBMCs, or DNA extracted from either sample type. TCRbeta CDR3 regions were amplified from genomic DNA by means of the immunoSEQ Assay, a bias-controlled multiplex PCR. Per the authors' processing: The number of nucleated cells in each sample was estimated from the amplification of reference gene primers within the assay. Sequence reads were collapsed and filtered to measure the absolute abundance of every unique TCRbeta CDR3 rearrangement. For each sample, productive Simpson clonality was calculated as the square root of Simpson's diversity index across productive rearrangements. TCRdb stores this immuneACCESS table with in-frame sequences only. Part of the clones is absent; in the studies checked, under half of the shortfall reflects unresolved V genes, and no reason is known for the rest. For V, J and clone size, that table is used; D and trimming come from the DNA. This sample gives fewer than 25,000 clones in total; 90% of them show up just once. The top ten clones comprise roughly 2.6% of the sample.

Taken from the germline V gene, the CDR1 and CDR2 loops are SGHAT and FQNNGV. The trim is 1 base for V and 0 bases for J, with a gap of 9 bases between the germline ends. The CDR3 contains 15 residues, cysteine and phenylalanine counted. Of the read, only the CDR3 DNA is kept; its 45 bases are in frame from base 1. The sequence derives from a man aged 70-80 years with acute or convalescent COVID-19. The chain links TRBV11-2 with TRBJ1-1, with the identity of the D gene unclear. Sequencing used peripheral blood. The sequence in DNA is TGTGCCAGCAGCTTAGGCCTGGGCATGAACACTGAAGCTTTCTTT. It translates to CASSLGLGMNTEAFF.